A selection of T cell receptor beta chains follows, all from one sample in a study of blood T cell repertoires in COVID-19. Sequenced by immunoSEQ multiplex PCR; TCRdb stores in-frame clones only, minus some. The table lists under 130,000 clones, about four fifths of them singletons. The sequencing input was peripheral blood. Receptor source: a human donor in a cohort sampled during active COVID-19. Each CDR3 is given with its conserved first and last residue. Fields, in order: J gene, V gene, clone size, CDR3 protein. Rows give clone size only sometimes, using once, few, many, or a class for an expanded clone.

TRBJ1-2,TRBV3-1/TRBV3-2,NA,CASRSTGGRGYGYTF
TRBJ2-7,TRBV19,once,CATRPGQGATSYEQYF
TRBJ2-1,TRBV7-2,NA,CASSGGLVSSYNEQFF
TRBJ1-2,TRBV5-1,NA,CASSFDGSLGYTF
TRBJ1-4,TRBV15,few,CATSRWGGEKLFF
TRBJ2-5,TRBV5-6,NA,CASSSPRTAQETQYF
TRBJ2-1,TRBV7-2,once,CASKKGGDNEQFF
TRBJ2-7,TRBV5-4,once,CASSLQTYEQYF
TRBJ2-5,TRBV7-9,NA,CASSLGGGGAEETQYF
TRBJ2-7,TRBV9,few,CASSPRQGTYEQYF
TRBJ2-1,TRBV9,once,CASSPRYNEQFF
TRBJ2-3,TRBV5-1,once,CASRGLAGPPSTDTQYF
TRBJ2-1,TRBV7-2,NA,CASSLGISSGYEQFF
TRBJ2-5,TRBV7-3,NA,CASSLPGALETQYF
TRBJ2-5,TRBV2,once,CASSAGTVGETQYF
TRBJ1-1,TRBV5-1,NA,CASGGTANTEAFF
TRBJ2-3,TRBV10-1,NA,CASSPGVHTDTQYF
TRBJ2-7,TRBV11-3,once,CASSFRMSREQYF
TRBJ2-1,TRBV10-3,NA,CAISATSGGHNEQFF
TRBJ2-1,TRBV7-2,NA,CASSWSGGGTYNEQFF
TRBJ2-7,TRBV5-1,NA,CASSSGPDSYEQYF
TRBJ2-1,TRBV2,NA,CGLGQPDNEQFF
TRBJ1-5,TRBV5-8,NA,CASSQIRTGPLYQPQHF
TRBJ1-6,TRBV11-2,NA,CASSLSGHLTSPLHF
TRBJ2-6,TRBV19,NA,CASSMRDRGGAGANVLTF
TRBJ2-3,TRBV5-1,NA,CASSSGGQGTTDTQYF
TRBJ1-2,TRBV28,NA,CASSLTDYGYTF
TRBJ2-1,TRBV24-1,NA,CATSSGAYNEQFF